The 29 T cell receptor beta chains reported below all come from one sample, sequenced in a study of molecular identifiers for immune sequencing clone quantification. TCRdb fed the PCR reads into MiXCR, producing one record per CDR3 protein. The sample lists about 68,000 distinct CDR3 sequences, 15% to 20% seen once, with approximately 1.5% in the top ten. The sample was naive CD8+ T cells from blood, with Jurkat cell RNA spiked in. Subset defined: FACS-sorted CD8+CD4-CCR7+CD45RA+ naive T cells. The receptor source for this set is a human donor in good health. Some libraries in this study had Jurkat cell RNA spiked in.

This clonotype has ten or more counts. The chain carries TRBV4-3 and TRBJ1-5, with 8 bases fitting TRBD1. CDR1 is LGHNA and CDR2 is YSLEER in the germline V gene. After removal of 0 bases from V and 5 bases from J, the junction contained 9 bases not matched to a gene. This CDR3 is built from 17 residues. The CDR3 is CASSQDRYGTGYQPQHF. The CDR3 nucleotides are TGCGCCAGCAGCCAAGATAGGTACGGGACAGGCTATCAGCCCCAGCATTTT.

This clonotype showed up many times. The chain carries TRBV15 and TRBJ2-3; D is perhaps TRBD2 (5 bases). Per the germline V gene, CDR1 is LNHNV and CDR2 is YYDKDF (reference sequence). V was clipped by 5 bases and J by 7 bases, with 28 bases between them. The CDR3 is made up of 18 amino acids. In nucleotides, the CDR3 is TGTGCCACCAGCGGCGAACAAAACACTGACTATCTATATCATACGCAGTATTTT. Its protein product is CATSGEQNTDYLYHTQYF.

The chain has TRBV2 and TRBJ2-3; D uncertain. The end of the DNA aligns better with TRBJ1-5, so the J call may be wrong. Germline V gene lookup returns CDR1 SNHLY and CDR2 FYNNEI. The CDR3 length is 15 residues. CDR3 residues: CATSSAERTTDTQHF. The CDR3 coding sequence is TGTGCCACCTCCTCGGCGGAGCGGACCACAGATACGCAGCATTTT.

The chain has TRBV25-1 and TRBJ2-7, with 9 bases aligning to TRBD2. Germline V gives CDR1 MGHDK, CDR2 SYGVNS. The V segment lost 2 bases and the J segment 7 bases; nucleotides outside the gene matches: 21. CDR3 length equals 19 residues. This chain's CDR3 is CASSEDLGGRVPAHHEQYF. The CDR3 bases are TGTGCCAGCAGTGAAGATTTGGGCGGGAGGGTCCCCGCCCACCATGAGCAGTACTTC.

The CDR3 DNA is TGTGCCAGCAGCCCGGCGGGGTCGGCCCTTAACCGCCGGGAGACCCAGTACTTC. It is translated as CASSPAGSALNRRETQYF. The chain employs TRBV7-9 and TRBJ2-5, with a weak D call TRBD2 (6 bases). This CDR3 has 18 amino acids. V was clipped by 5 bases and J by 5 bases, with 27 bases between them. Germline V lookup: CDR1 SEHNR, CDR2 FQNEAQ (reference sequence). The variable domain in full, completed from reference TRBV7-9 and TRBJ2-5, reads DTGVSQNPRHKITKRGQNVTFRCDPISEHNRLYWYRQTLGQGPEFLTYFQNEAQLEKSRLLSDRFSAERPKGSFSTLEIQRTEQGDSAMYLCASSPAGSALNRRETQYFGPGTRLLVL.

The CDR3 region is CATSRDSENEQFF. The DNA for the CDR3 is TGTGCCACCAGCAGGGACTCCGAGAATGAGCAGTTCTTC. The chain combines TRBV15 with TRBJ2-1; D is possibly TRBD2 (5 bases). CDR1 LNHNV and CDR2 YYDKDF come from the germline V gene (reference sequence). The V and J ends lost 3 bases and 7 bases respectively, with 10 bases between them. The CDR3 length is 13 residues.

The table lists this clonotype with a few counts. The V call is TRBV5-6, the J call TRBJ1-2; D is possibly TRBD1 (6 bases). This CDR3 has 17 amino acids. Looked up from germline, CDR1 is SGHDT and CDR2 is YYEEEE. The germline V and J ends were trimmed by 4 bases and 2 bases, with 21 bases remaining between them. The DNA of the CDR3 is TGTGCCAGCAGCCCGGATGGAGACAGGTATACGAACTATGGCTACACCTTC. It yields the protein CASSPDGDRYTNYGYTF. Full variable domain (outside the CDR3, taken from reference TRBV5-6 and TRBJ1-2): DAGVTQSPTHLIKTRGQQVTLRCSPKSGHDTVSWYQQALGQGPQFIFQYYEEEERQRGNFPDRFSGHQFPNYSSELNVNALLLGDSALYLCASSPDGDRYTNYGYTFGSGTRLTVV.

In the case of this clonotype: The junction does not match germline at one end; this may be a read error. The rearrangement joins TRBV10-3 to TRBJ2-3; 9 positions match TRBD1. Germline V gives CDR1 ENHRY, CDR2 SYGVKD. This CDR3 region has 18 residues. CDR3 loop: CAVSESKPGTGFTDTQYF. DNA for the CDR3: TGTGCCGTCAGTGAGTCGAAGCCCGGGACAGGGTTCACAGATACGCAGTATTTT.

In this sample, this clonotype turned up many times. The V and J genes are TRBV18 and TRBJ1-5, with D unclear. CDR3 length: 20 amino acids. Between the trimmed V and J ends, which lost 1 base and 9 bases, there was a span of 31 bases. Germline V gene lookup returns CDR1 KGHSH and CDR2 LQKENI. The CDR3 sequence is CASSPQALQPALGFFVPQHF. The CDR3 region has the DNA TGTGCCAGCTCACCACAAGCTCTACAGCCCGCTTTGGGTTTTTTCGTGCCCCAGCATTTT.

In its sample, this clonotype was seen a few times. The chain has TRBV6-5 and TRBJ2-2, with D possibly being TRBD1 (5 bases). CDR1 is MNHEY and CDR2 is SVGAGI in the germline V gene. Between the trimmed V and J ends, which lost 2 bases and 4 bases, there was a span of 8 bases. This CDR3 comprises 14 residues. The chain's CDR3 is CASSYLGVTGELFF. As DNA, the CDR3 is TGTGCCAGCAGTTACCTAGGGGTCACCGGGGAGCTGTTTTTT.

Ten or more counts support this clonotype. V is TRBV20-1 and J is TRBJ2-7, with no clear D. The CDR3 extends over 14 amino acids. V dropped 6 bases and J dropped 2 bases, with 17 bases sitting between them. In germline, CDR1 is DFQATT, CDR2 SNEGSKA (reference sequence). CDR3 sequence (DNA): TGCAGTGCGAGCAGTGGCCTCTCGGCCTACGAGCAGTACTTC. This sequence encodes CSASSGLSAYEQYF.

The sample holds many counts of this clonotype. The CDR3 bases are TGTGCCAGCAGCCCTCCGGAGGATCCAGATACGCAGTATTTT. This gives the protein CASSPPEDPDTQYF. The chain links TRBV7-9 to TRBJ2-3; weak D call: TRBD2 (5 bases). CDR3 length: 14 amino acids. V gave up 5 bases and J gave up 4 bases, with 13 bases separating them. Germline CDR1 and CDR2: SEHNR and FQNEAQ (reference sequence).

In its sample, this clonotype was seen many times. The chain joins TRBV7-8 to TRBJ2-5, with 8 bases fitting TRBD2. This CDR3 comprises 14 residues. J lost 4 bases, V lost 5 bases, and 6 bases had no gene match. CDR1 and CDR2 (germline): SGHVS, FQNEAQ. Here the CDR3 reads CASSPGGVPETQYF. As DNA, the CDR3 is TGTGCCAGCAGCCCCGGGGGGGTCCCAGAGACCCAGTACTTC.

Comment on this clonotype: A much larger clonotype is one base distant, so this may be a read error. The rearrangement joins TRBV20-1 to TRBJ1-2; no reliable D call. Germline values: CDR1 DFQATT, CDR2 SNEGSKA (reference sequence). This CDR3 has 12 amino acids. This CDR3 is CGARASNYGYTF. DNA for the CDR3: TGCGGTGCTAGAGCCAGTAACTATGGCTACACCTTC.

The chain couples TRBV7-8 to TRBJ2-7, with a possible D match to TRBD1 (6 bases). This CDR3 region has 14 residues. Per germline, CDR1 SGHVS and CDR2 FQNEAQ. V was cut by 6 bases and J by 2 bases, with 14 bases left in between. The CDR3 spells CASSYGGRTYEQYF. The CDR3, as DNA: TGTGCCAGCAGTTATGGGGGCCGAACCTACGAGCAGTACTTC. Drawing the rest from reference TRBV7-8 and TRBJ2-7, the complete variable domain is GAGVSQSPRYKVAKRGQDVALRCDPISGHVSLFWYQQALGQGPEFLTYFQNEAQLDKSGLPSDRFFAERPEGSVSTLKIQRTQQEDSAVYLCASSYGGRTYEQYFGPGTRLTVT.

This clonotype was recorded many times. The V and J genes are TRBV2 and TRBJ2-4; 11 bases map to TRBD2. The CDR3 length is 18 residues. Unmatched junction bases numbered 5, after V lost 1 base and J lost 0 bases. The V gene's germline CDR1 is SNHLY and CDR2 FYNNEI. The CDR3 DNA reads TGTGCCAGCAGTGAAGGGGGGCTAGCGGGAGGAGCCAAAAACATTCAGTACTTC. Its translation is CASSEGGLAGGAKNIQYF.

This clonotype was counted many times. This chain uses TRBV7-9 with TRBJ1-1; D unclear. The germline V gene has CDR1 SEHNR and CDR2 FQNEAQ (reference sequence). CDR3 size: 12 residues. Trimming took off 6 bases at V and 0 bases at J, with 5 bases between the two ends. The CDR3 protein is CASSLVNTEAFF. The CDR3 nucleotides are TGTGCCAGCAGTCTGGTGAACACTGAAGCTTTCTTT.

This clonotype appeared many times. CDR3 coding DNA: TGTGCCAGCAGTTTCCCTGGACAGGGGTTGGCGGATACGCAGTATTTT. Translation: CASSFPGQGLADTQYF. The chain carries TRBV28 and TRBJ2-3; 9 nucleotides line up with TRBD1. CDR1 and CDR2 (germline): MDHEN, SYDVKM. With V trimmed by 3 bases and J by 6 bases, 10 bases remained unmatched. The CDR3 is 16 residues long.

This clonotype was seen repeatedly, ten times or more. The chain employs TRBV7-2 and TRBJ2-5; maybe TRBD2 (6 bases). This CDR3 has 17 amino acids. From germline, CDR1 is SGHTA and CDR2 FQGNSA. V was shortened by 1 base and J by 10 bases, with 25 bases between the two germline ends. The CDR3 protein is CASSLVLGGGDISSQYF. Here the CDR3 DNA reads TGTGCCAGCAGCTTAGTTTTGGGGGGTGGAGACATCTCGAGCCAGTACTTC.

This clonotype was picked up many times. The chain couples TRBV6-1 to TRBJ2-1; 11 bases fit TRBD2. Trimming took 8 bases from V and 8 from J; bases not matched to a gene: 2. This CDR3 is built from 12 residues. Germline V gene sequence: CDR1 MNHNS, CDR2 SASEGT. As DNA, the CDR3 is TGTGCCAGCGGACTAGCGGGCGATGAGCAGTTCTTC. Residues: CASGLAGDEQFF.

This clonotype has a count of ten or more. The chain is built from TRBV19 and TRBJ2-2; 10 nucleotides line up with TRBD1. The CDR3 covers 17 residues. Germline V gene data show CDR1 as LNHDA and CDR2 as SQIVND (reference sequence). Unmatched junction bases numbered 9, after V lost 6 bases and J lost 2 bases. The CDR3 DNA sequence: TGTGCCAGTAGAGCGCTCGGGACAGGGGACAACACCGGGGAGCTGTTTTTT. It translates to CASRALGTGDNTGELFF.

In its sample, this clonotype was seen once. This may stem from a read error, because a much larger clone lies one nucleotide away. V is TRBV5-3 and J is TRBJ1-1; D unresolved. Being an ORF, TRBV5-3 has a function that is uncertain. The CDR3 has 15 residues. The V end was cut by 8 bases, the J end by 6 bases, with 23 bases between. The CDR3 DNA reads TGTGCCAGCAGCCCGCGGAGGAACAGTGCCCCTGAAGCTTTCTTT. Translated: CASSPRRNSAPEAFF.

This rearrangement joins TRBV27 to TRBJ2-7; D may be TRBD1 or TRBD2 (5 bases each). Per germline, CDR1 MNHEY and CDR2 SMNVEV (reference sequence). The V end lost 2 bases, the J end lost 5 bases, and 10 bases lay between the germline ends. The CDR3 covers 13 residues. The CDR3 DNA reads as TGTGCCAGCAGTTTAATGGGGCGGGACGAGCAGTACTTC. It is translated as CASSLMGRDEQYF.

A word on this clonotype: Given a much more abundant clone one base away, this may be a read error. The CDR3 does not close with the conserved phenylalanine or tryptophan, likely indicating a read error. The CDR3 reads CASSEFWGYTDTQYS. The CDR3 DNA sequence: TGTGCCAGCAGTGAATTCTGGGGTTACACAGATACGCAGTATTCT. The rearrangement links TRBV2 to TRBJ2-3, with D unresolved. The CDR3 consists of 15 residues. V was cut by 2 bases and J by 2 bases, with 11 bases left in between. Germline V CDR1 and CDR2: SNHLY, FYNNEI.

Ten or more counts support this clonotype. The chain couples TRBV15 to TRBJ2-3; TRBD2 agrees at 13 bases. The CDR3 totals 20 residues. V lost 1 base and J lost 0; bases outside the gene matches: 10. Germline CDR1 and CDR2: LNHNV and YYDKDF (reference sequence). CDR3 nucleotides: TGTGCCACCAGCAGAGTAGAGGGACTAGCGGGAATATATAGCACAGATACGCAGTATTTT. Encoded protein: CATSRVEGLAGIYSTDTQYF.

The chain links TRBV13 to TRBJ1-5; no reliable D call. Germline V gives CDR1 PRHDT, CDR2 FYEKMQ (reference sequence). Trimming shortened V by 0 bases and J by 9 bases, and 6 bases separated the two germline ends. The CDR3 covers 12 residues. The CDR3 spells CASSLGVGPQHF. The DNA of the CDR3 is TGTGCCAGCAGCTTAGGTGTCGGGCCCCAGCATTTT.

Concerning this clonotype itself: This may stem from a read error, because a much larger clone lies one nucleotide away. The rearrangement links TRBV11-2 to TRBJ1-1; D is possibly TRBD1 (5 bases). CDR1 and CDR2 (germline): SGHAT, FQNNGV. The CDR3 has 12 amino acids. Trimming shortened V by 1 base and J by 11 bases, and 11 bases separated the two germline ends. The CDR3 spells CASSLVGSGAFF. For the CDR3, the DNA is TGTGCCAGCAGCTTAGTAGGTTCAGGGGCTTTCTTT.

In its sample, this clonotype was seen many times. This CDR3 reads CSVELSAINEKLFF. The CDR3 nucleotides are TGCAGCGTTGAACTTTCGGCGATTAATGAAAAACTGTTTTTT. The chain joins TRBV29-1 to TRBJ1-4; D is unresolved. The CDR3 loop spans 14 amino acids. Germline values: CDR1 SQVTM, CDR2 ANQGSEA. Trimming cost V 2 bases and J 4 bases, with 11 bases left between them.

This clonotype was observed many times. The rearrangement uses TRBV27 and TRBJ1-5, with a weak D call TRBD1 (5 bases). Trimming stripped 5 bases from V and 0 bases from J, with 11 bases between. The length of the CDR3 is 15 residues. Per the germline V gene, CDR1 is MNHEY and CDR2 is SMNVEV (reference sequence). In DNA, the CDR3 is TGTGCCAGCAGTCCCCCTGGGGGTAGCAATCAGCCCCAGCATTTT. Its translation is CASSPPGGSNQPQHF.